A selection of T cell receptor beta chains follows, all from one sample in a study of blood T cell repertoires in COVID-19. Assay: immunoSEQ multiplex PCR; the TCRdb copy retains only in-frame clones and omits some. The table includes 150,000 to 200,000 clones, more than 85% detected once. Input material: peripheral blood. The receptors shown here come from a woman at least 80 years old in a cohort sampled during active or convalescent COVID-19. CDR3s include the opening cysteine and the closing phenylalanine or tryptophan. The D gene is left open where the match is weak. Some rows have no size entry. The others give once, few or many, or a class for an expanded clone.

J gene | D gene | V gene | clone size | CDR3 protein | CDR3 DNA
TRBJ1-1 | TRBD1 | TRBV18 | - | CASSPRQGGGASAEAFF | TGTGCCAGCTCACCTCGACAGGGTGGAGGTGCCAGCGCTGAAGCTTTCTTT
TRBJ2-2 | - | TRBV3-1/TRBV3-2 | - | CASRLAGELFF | TGTGCCAGCAGACTGGCCGGGGAGCTGTTTTTT
TRBJ1-2 | - | TRBV6-5 | once | CASTDLDSYPYGYTF | TGTGCCAGCACCGATCTCGACAGCTACCCCTATGGCTACACCTTC
TRBJ2-3 | TRBD2 | TRBV3-1/TRBV3-2 | - | CASSLGSGSTSGTLDTQYF | TGTGCCAGCAGCCTGGGATCAGGGAGTACTAGCGGGACCCTAGATACGCAGTATTTT
TRBJ2-1 | TRBD2 | TRBV5-1 | - | CASSLGLAGSNEQFF | TGCGCCAGCAGCTTGGGCCTAGCGGGAAGCAATGAGCAGTTCTTC
TRBJ2-4 | - | TRBV14 | - | CASSQGSGGNIQYF | TGTGCCAGCAGCCAAGGGTCAGGTGGGAACATTCAGTACTTC
TRBJ2-5 | TRBD2 | TRBV4-1 | - | CASSQVYPGGQETQYF | TGCGCCAGCAGCCAAGTATATCCGGGGGGACAAGAGACCCAGTACTTC
TRBJ2-3 | TRBD2 | TRBV27 | - | CASSFRLAGADTQYF | TGTGCCAGCAGTTTTAGACTAGCGGGGGCAGATACGCAGTATTTT
TRBJ2-7 | TRBD2 | TRBV3-1/TRBV3-2 | few | CASSLGRGGEQYF | TGTGCCAGCAGCCTGGGACGGGGGGGCGAGCAGTACTTC
TRBJ1-6 | - | TRBV6-5 | - | CASSSRAVGSPLHF | TGTGCCAGCAGTTCGCGAGCGGTCGGTTCACCCCTCCACTTT
TRBJ1-2 | - | TRBV3-1/TRBV3-2 | - | CASSQVSIVRSGYGYGYTF | TGTGCCAGCAGCCAAGTTTCTATCGTTCGGTCGGGATACGGATATGGCTACACCTTC
TRBJ1-1 | TRBD1 | TRBV11-3 | - | CASSPRDRPERAFF | TGTGCCAGCAGCCCCCGGGACAGGCCGGAGCGGGCTTTCTTT
TRBJ1-3 | - | TRBV5-6 | - | CASSLTGQGNTIYF | TGTGCCAGCAGCTTGACTGGACAGGGAAACACCATATATTTT